A selection of T cell receptor beta chains follows, all from one sample in a study of OX40 agonist ivuxolimab in advanced cancers. The data were produced by immunoSEQ multiplex PCR, yet TCRdb's version contains in-frame clones alone and is incomplete. The sample includes 100,000 or so clones, approximately 89% of them seen just once. This specimen consisted of CD4+ or CD8+ T cells sorted from blood, obtained in a trial of the OX40 agonist ivuxolimab. These TCRs come from an adult with an advanced solid tumor such as melanoma, head and neck, liver or kidney cancer. CDR3s include the opening cysteine and the closing phenylalanine or tryptophan. The D gene is left open where the match is weak. Clone size is shown for a subset of rows, as once, few, many or a class of expanded clone.

>.|.|TRBV6-6|TRBJ1-4
CASSPSQGGREKLFF
TGTGCCAGCAGCCCATCACAGGGAGGAAGGGAAAAACTGTTTTTT
>.|once|TRBV15|TRBJ1-5
CATSLGFDQPQHF
TGTGCCACCAGCCTGGGTTTCGATCAGCCCCAGCATTTT
>TRBD2|.|TRBV28|TRBJ2-7
CASSFGLAGSYEQYF
TGTGCCAGCAGTTTCGGACTAGCGGGCTCCTACGAGCAGTACTTC
>.|.|TRBV4-3|TRBJ2-7
CASSQVWTPAHEQYF
TGCGCCAGCAGCCAAGTGTGGACCCCGGCCCACGAGCAGTACTTC
>.|.|TRBV15|TRBJ2-5
CATSREVQETQYF
TGTGCCACCAGCAGAGAGGTCCAAGAGACCCAGTACTTC
>.|.|TRBV7-9|TRBJ2-5
CASSLGSGTQYF
TGTGCCAGCAGCTTAGGGAGCGGGACCCAGTACTTC
>.|.|TRBV28|TRBJ1-3
CASSSGGLNTIYF
TGTGCCAGCAGTTCGGGGGGTTTGAACACCATATATTTT
>.|.|TRBV5-4|TRBJ2-2
CASSIREHTGELFF
TGTGCCAGCAGCATCCGGGAGCACACCGGGGAGCTGTTTTTT
>.|.|TRBV20-1|TRBJ2-4
CSARENIQYF
TGCAGTGCTAGAGAGAACATTCAGTACTTC
>.|.|TRBV5-1|TRBJ1-1
CASSLVDSLRAEAFF
TGCGCCAGCAGCTTGGTTGACAGTCTTCGGGCTGAAGCTTTCTTT
>TRBD2|once|TRBV6-6|TRBJ2-1
CASSSGSSYNEQFF
TGTGCCAGCAGTAGCGGGAGCTCCTACAATGAGCAGTTCTTC
>.|once|TRBV7-9|TRBJ1-6
CASSPDSFTLHF
TGTGCCAGCAGCCCGGATAGCTTCACCCTCCACTTT
>.|.|TRBV28|TRBJ2-4
CASGWYSLAKNIQYF
TGTGCCAGCGGATGGTACTCCCTAGCCAAAAACATTCAGTACTTC
>.|.|TRBV2|TRBJ1-1
CASSDYRGEATEAFF
TGTGCCAGCAGCGATTACAGAGGGGAGGCCACTGAAGCTTTCTTT
>TRBD2|.|TRBV7-3|TRBJ2-7
CASSLSLAGEQYF
TGTGCCAGCAGCTTATCTCTAGCGGGAGAGCAGTACTTC
>.|.|TRBV19|TRBJ2-7
CASSIGANTYEQYF
TGTGCCAGTAGTATCGGGGCGAACACGTACGAGCAGTACTTC
>.|once|TRBV19|TRBJ1-5
CASSIGSRTYQPQHF
TGTGCCAGTAGTATAGGGAGCAGGACTTATCAGCCCCAGCATTTT
>.|.|TRBV18|TRBJ1-1
CASSPPSQGDTEAFF
TGTGCCAGCTCACCACCATCACAAGGAGACACTGAAGCTTTCTTT
>TRBD1|.|TRBV7-7|TRBJ2-1
CASSTGQGAGEQFF
TGTGCTAGCAGCACGGGACAGGGGGCTGGTGAGCAGTTCTTC
>.|.|TRBV11-2|TRBJ2-7
CASSFGRGREQYF
TGTGCCAGCAGCTTTGGAAGGGGGAGGGAGCAGTACTTC
>TRBD1|once|TRBV5-1|TRBJ1-6
CASSFSGGSPLHF
TGCGCCAGCAGCTTCTCAGGGGGTTCACCCCTCCACTTT
>TRBD2|.|TRBV5-8|TRBJ2-5
CASSWTSGRADLGETQYF
TGTGCCAGCAGCTGGACTAGCGGGAGGGCCGATTTGGGGGAGACCCAGTACTTC
>.|once|TRBV5-6|TRBJ2-6
CASSLVGSGANVLTF
TGTGCCAGCAGCTTGGTTGGGTCTGGGGCCAACGTCCTGACTTTC
>TRBD1|.|TRBV7-2|TRBJ1-2
CASSSSGTGGARYYGYTF
TGTGCCAGCAGCTCCTCCGGGACAGGGGGCGCAAGGTACTATGGCTACACCTTC
>.|.|TRBV6-5|TRBJ1-1
CASRTVMNTEAFF
TGTGCCAGCAGGACAGTGATGAACACTGAAGCTTTCTTT
>TRBD1|.|TRBV28|TRBJ2-3
CASTSGTGDLDTQYF
TGTGCCAGCACCTCCGGGACAGGGGACCTGGATACGCAGTATTTT
>.|.|TRBV6-5|TRBJ2-2
CASSYRRKNTGELFF
TGTGCCAGCAGTTATCGACGGAAGAACACCGGGGAGCTGTTTTTT
>TRBD1|.|TRBV18|TRBJ2-2
CASSPRQGLNTGELFF
TGTGCCAGCTCACCCCGACAGGGCTTGAACACCGGGGAGCTGTTTTTT
>.|.|TRBV19|TRBJ1-1
CASSPPKASSTEAFF
TGTGCCAGTAGTCCACCGAAGGCCTCCTCCACTGAAGCTTTCTTT
>TRBD1|once|TRBV27|TRBJ1-1
CASSWDRGRTEAFF
TGTGCCAGCAGTTGGGACAGGGGGCGAACTGAAGCTTTCTTT
>TRBD1|few|TRBV11-3|TRBJ2-2
CASSAGGGNGELFF
TGTGCCAGCAGCGCAGGGGGCGGGAACGGGGAGCTGTTTTTT
>TRBD1|.|TRBV5-8|TRBJ1-2
CASSAGQVFSNYGYTF
TGTGCCAGCAGCGCGGGACAGGTCTTTTCTAACTATGGCTACACCTTC
>.|.|TRBV11-2|TRBJ2-5
CASSPAGGATQYF
TGTGCCAGCAGCCCCGCCGGGGGCGCGACCCAGTACTTC
>.|once|TRBV5-1|TRBJ1-3
CASSLRQGGDSGNTIYF
TGCGCCAGCAGCTTGAGGCAGGGAGGTGACTCTGGAAACACCATATATTTT
>.|.|TRBV18|TRBJ2-2
CASSPRGNTGELFF
TGTGCCAGCTCACCACGGGGGAACACCGGGGAGCTGTTTTTT
>TRBD2|.|TRBV28|TRBJ2-5
CASSPSGRVETQYF
TGTGCCAGCAGTCCTAGCGGGAGGGTAGAGACCCAGTACTTC
>TRBD2|.|TRBV6-1|TRBJ2-2
CASRAGGSTGELFF
TGTGCCAGCCGGGCGGGGGGCAGTACCGGGGAGCTGTTTTTT
>.|.|TRBV7-8|TRBJ2-1
CASSLSQNHEQFF
TGTGCCAGCAGCTTAAGCCAGAACCATGAGCAGTTCTTC
>.|.|TRBV19|TRBJ2-1
CASIGLFGGRSSYNEQFF
TGTGCCAGTATCGGCCTATTCGGCGGACGGAGCTCCTACAATGAGCAGTTCTTC
>TRBD2|.|TRBV15|TRBJ2-1
CATSRAPVGGGSYNEQFF
TGTGCCACCAGCAGAGCGCCCGTGGGCGGGGGCTCCTACAATGAGCAGTTCTTC
>.|.|TRBV11-2|TRBJ1-5
CASSLRGGTQPQHF
TGTGCCAGCAGCCTGAGGGGGGGAACTCAGCCCCAGCATTTT
>.|.|TRBV19|TRBJ2-7
CASSSQGQTYEQYF
TGTGCCAGTAGTAGTCAGGGACAAACCTACGAGCAGTACTTC
>.|.|TRBV28|TRBJ1-5
CASRPGYQPQHF
TGTGCCAGCAGACCTGGTTATCAGCCCCAGCATTTT
>.|.|TRBV5-5|TRBJ1-5
CASSYLGLSNQPQHF
TGTGCCAGCAGCTACCTCGGGCTAAGCAATCAGCCCCAGCATTTT
>TRBD1|.|TRBV4-1|TRBJ1-2
CASSQGQGTFYGYTF
TGCGCCAGCAGCCAGGGACAGGGAACCTTCTATGGCTACACCTTC
>TRBD1|.|TRBV6-1|TRBJ2-7
CASSKDRVSYEQYF
TGTGCCAGCAGTAAAGACAGGGTATCCTACGAGCAGTACTTC
>TRBD1|once|TRBV2|TRBJ2-2
CASRKDRGAGELFF
TGTGCCAGCAGGAAAGACAGGGGGGCCGGGGAGCTGTTTTTT
>TRBD1|.|TRBV6-1|TRBJ2-7
CASSRDRVYEQYF
TGTGCCAGCAGCCGGGACAGGGTCTACGAGCAGTACTTC
>TRBD1|.|TRBV28|TRBJ1-1
CASSLSTGTGTEAFF
TGTGCCAGCAGTTTATCGACAGGGACGGGCACTGAAGCTTTCTTT
>TRBD1|.|TRBV14|TRBJ2-7
CASSQGTGSTYEQYF
TGTGCCAGCAGCCAGGGGACAGGGTCCACCTACGAGCAGTACTTC
>.|.|TRBV5-1|TRBJ2-1
CASSLESGTHNEQFF
TGCGCCAGCAGCTTGGAGTCAGGGACTCACAATGAGCAGTTCTTC
>.|.|TRBV5-1|TRBJ2-3
CASSLGQSTSTDTQYF
TGCGCCAGCAGCTTGGGACAATCTACTAGCACAGATACGCAGTATTTT
>TRBD1|.|TRBV5-1|TRBJ1-3
CASSLAPTGAISGNTIYF
TGCGCCAGCAGCTTGGCCCCGACAGGGGCCATCTCTGGAAACACCATATATTTT